This TCR beta chain was sequenced for a study of vaccination and CD4 T cells after COVID-19. Study details: Diagnosis preceded the drawing of post-COVID samples by a median about 98 days (range 35 to 161).

CDR1 is MDHEN and CDR2 is SYDVKM in the germline V gene. The CDR3 covers 14 residues. Trimming cost V 7 bases and J 5 bases, with 15 bases left between them. An Oncomine TCR Beta short-read assay was used to sequence the DNA from cultured CD4+ T cells. TCRdb analysed the PCR reads with MiXCR anew, one entry per CDR3 protein. Here the sample spans roughly 12,000 distinct CDR3 sequences, roughly 68% being singletons. Regarding treatment: roughly 11-day PBMC culture with coronavirus spike peptide pools or control peptides (ViraFEST assay). This clonotype was seen a handful of times. Its antigen is currently unknown.

This TCR derives from a human donor who had recovered from COVID-19. The chain is built from TRBV28 and TRBJ1-5; D may be TRBD1 (6 bases). This material consisted of CD4+ T cells from blood, cultured in vitro, taken before SARS-CoV-2 vaccination. CDR3 residues: CASTKGGGYQPQHF. In DNA, the CDR3 is TGTGCCAGCACCAAAGGGGGGGGGTATCAGCCCCAGCATTTT. The full variable domain, with the rest looked up from reference TRBV28 and TRBJ1-5, is DVKVTQSSRYLVKRTGEKVFLECVQDMDHENMFWYRQDPGLGLRLIYFSYDVKMKEKGDIPEGYSVSREKKERFSLILESASTNQTSMYLCASTKGGGYQPQHFGDGTRLSIL.